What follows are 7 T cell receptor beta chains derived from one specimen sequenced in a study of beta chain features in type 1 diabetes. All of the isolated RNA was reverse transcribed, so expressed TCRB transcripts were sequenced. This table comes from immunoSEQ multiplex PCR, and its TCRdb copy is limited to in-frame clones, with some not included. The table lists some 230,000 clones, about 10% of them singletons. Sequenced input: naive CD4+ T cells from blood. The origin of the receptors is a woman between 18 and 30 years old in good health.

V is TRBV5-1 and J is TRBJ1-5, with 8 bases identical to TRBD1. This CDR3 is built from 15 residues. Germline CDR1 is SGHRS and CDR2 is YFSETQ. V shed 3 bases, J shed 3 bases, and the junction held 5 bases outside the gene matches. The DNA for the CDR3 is TGCGCCAGCAGCTACACGACAGGGGTCAATCAGCCCCAGCATTTT. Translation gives CASSYTTGVNQPQHF.

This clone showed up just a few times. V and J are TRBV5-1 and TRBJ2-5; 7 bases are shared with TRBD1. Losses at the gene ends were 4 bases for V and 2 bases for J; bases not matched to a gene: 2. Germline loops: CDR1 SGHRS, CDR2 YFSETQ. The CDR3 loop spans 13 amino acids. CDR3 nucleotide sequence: TGCGCCAGCAGCCCGACAGGGCAAGAGACCCAGTACTTC. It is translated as CASSPTGQETQYF. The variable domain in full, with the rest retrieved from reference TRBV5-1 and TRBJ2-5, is KAGVTQTPRYLIKTRGQQVTLSCSPISGHRSVSWYQQTPGQGLQFLFEYFSETQRNKGNFPGRFSGRQFSNSRSEMNVSTLELGDSALYLCASSPTGQETQYFGPGTRLLVL.

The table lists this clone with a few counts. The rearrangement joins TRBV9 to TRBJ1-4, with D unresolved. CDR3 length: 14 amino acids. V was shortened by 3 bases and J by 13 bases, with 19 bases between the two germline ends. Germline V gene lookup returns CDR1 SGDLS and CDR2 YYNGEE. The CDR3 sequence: CASSATSGPLGLFF. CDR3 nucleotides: TGTGCCAGCAGCGCGACGTCAGGCCCCTTAGGACTGTTTTTT. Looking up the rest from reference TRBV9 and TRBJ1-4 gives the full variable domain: DSGVTQTPKHLITATGQRVTLRCSPRSGDLSVYWYQQSLDQGLQFLIQYYNGEERAKGNILERFSAQQFPDLHSELNLSSLELGDSALYFCASSATSGPLGLFFGSGTQLSVL.

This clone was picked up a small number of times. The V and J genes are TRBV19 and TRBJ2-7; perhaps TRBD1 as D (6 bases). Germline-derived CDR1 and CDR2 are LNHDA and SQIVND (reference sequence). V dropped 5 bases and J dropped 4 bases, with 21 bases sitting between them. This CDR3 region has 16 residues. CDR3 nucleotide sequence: TGTGCCAGTAGTCTCCGGGCTACAGGGAACTATTACGAGCAGTACTTC. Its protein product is CASSLRATGNYYEQYF.

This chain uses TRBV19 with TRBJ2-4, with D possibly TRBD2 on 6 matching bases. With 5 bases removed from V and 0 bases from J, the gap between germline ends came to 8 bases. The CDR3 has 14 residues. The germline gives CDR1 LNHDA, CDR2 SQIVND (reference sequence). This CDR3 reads CASSWGLAKNIQYF. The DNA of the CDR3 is TGTGCCAGTAGTTGGGGACTAGCCAAAAACATTCAGTACTTC.

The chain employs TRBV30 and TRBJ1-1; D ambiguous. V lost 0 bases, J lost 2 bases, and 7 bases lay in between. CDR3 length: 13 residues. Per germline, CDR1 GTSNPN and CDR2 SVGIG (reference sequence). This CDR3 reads CAWSVQPNTEAFF. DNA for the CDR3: TGTGCCTGGAGTGTACAGCCTAACACTGAAGCTTTCTTT. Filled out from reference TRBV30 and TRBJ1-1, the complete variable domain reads SQTIHQWPATLVQPVGSPLSLECTVEGTSNPNLYWYRQAAGRGLQLLFYSVGIGQISSEVPQNLSASRPQDRQFILSSKKLLLSDSGFYLCAWSVQPNTEAFFGQGTRLTVV.

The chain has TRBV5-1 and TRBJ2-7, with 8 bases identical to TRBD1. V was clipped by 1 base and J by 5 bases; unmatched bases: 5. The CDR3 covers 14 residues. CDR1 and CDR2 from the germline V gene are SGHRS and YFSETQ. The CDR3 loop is CASSLRQGSDEQYF. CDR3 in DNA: TGCGCCAGCAGCTTGCGACAGGGGTCCGACGAGCAGTACTTC.